This T cell receptor beta chain was retrieved from a study of blood T cell repertoires in COVID-19. Overall study context: The samples span acute and convalescent COVID-19 from the United States, Italy and Spain. T cells, B-cell-depleted T cells, or PBMCs supplied cDNA or gDNA.

After removal of 6 bases from V and 4 bases from J, the junction contained 2 bases not matched to a gene. The CDR3 is made up of 13 amino acids. Methods used by the authors: Cell counts per sample came from amplifying reference gene primers. The table came from immunoSEQ multiplex PCR; TCRdb's copy has only in-frame clones and leaves some out. D and trimming come from the DNA, and the V and J calls and clone size come from that table. The sample yields some 290,000 clones, 87% seen once. The V gene is TRBV12-3 or TRBV12-4, the J gene TRBJ1-2, with 10 bases matching TRBD1. The receptor comes from a woman aged 50 to 60 who had recovered from COVID-19. Sequencing used peripheral blood. The CDR3 loop reads CASRRTGGYGYTF. Here the CDR3 DNA reads TGTGCCAGCAGGCGGACAGGGGGCTATGGCTACACCTTC.